The rows below give T cell receptor beta chains drawn from one sample of a study of blood T cell repertoires in COVID-19. TCRdb's table, derived via immunoSEQ multiplex PCR, lists solely in-frame clones and lacks some. Of roughly 300,000 clones listed, around 87% are singletons. The sequencing input was peripheral blood. The source of these receptors is a woman in her thirties or forties who had recovered from COVID-19. Both conserved end residues are part of each CDR3. A D gene is named only where the DNA matches it firmly. Some rows have no size entry. The others give once, few or many, or a class for an expanded clone.

v_gene	j_gene	abundance	d_gene	CDR3aa	CDR3nt
TRBV2	TRBJ1-6	NA	NA	CASSSIWAGISPLHF	TGTGCCAGCAGCTCAATTTGGGCAGGGATTTCACCCCTCCACTTT
TRBV6-1	TRBJ1-6	NA	NA	CASSDAGNYSPLHF	TGTGCCAGCAGTGACGCGGGGAATTATTCACCCCTCCACTTT
TRBV9	TRBJ2-3	NA	TRBD1	CASSPQTGGPTDTQYF	TGTGCCAGCAGCCCCCAGACAGGGGGGCCCACAGATACGCAGTATTTT
TRBV6-5	TRBJ2-1	once	NA	CASSYSGLPGYNEQFF	TGTGCCAGCAGTTACTCCGGGCTCCCGGGATACAATGAGCAGTTCTTC
TRBV30	TRBJ2-3	NA	TRBD1	CAWVPQGALTDTQYF	TGTGCCTGGGTCCCCCAGGGGGCACTCACAGATACGCAGTATTTT
TRBV27	TRBJ2-3	NA	NA	CASNPGHLVLADTQYF	TGTGCCAGCAACCCGGGACACCTCGTACTCGCAGATACGCAGTATTTT
TRBV10-3	TRBJ1-1	NA	TRBD1	CAILPGGGLGNTEAFF	TGTGCCATCCTTCCAGGGGGCGGCCTGGGGAACACTGAAGCTTTCTTT
TRBV11-2	TRBJ2-2	NA	TRBD1	CASSLTTTGWVGELFF	TGTGCCAGCAGCTTGACCACGACAGGGTGGGTCGGGGAGCTGTTTTTT
TRBV15	TRBJ1-1	few	NA	CATSQGQGSLQAFF	TGTGCCACCAGCCAGGGGCAGGGCTCTTTGCAAGCTTTCTTT
TRBV7-2	TRBJ1-2	NA	TRBD1	CASSEQGAPYGYTF	TGTGCCAGCAGCGAACAGGGGGCTCCCTATGGCTACACCTTC
TRBV6-5	TRBJ2-7	NA	TRBD2	CASSYSAGGFQDEQYF	TGTGCCAGCAGTTACTCGGCGGGGGGGTTTCAGGACGAGCAGTACTTC
TRBV18	TRBJ1-1	NA	NA	CASKTDSNTEAFF	TGTGCCAGCAAGACAGACTCTAACACTGAAGCTTTCTTT
TRBV27	TRBJ1-2	few	NA	CASTTTGWNGYTF	TGTGCCAGCACCACCACAGGGTGGAATGGCTACACCTTC
TRBV18	TRBJ2-7	NA	TRBD2	CASSPGSSGDFYEQYF	TGTGCCAGCTCACCAGGATCTAGCGGGGATTTCTACGAGCAGTACTTC
TRBV5-5	TRBJ1-1	NA	NA	CASSPSRRNTEAFF	TGTGCCAGCAGCCCCTCGCGAAGGAACACTGAAGCTTTCTTT
TRBV6-5	TRBJ2-5	NA	NA	CASTTPGILETQYF	TGTGCCAGCACCACCCCAGGGATTTTAGAGACCCAGTACTTC
TRBV15	TRBJ1-2	NA	NA	CATSRASNYGYTF	TGTGCCACCAGCAGAGCGTCTAACTATGGCTACACCTTC
TRBV27	TRBJ2-2	NA	NA	CASSFLTGELFF	TGTGCCAGCAGTTTTCTCACCGGGGAGCTGTTTTTT
TRBV9	TRBJ2-2	NA	NA	CASSTDFTGELFF	TGTGCCAGTTCGACGGACTTCACCGGGGAGCTGTTTTTT
TRBV4-1	TRBJ1-1	NA	NA	CASSHGQGGNTEAFF	TGCGCCAGCAGCCACGGGCAAGGAGGGAACACTGAAGCTTTCTTT
TRBV7-9	TRBJ1-2	NA	NA	CASSSIHRARDGYTF	TGTGCCAGCAGCTCCATACACAGGGCCAGAGATGGCTACACCTTC
TRBV6-1	TRBJ2-5	NA	TRBD2	CASSETRVGGETQYF	TGTGCCAGCAGTGAGACGAGGGTGGGAGGGGAGACCCAGTACTTC
TRBV6-5	TRBJ1-2	once	NA	CASSYLAGFNGYTF	TGTGCCAGCAGTTACCTCGCAGGGTTCAATGGCTACACCTTC
TRBV25-1	TRBJ1-2	NA	NA	CASSEGGPYGYTF	TGTGCCAGCAGTGAAGGAGGTCCATATGGCTACACCTTC
TRBV28	TRBJ2-7	NA	TRBD2	CASSRPRRGGEQYF	TGTGCCAGCAGCAGACCGCGCCGGGGGGGCGAGCAGTACTTC
TRBV3-1/TRBV3-2	TRBJ2-7	NA	TRBD1	CASSQESDRGPTYEQYF	TGTGCCAGCAGCCAAGAGTCGGACAGGGGCCCTACCTACGAGCAGTACTTC
TRBV13	TRBJ1-6	once	NA	CASSLASSYNSPLHF	TGTGCCAGCAGCTTAGCTTCCTCCTATAATTCACCCCTCCACTTT
TRBV10-2	TRBJ1-6	NA	TRBD1	CASSEIGGGLALHF	TGCGCCAGCAGTGAGATAGGAGGGGGCCTGGCCCTCCACTTT
TRBV11-2	TRBJ1-6	NA	NA	CASRLRSSYNSPLHF	TGTGCCAGCAGGTTGAGAAGCTCCTATAATTCACCCCTCCACTTT
TRBV10-3	TRBJ1-4	few	TRBD1	CAISPQGSNEKLFF	TGTGCCATCAGTCCACAGGGGTCTAATGAAAAACTGTTTTTT
TRBV7-9	TRBJ2-4	NA	TRBD1	CASSPGTGGNNPKNIQYF	TGTGCCAGCAGTCCCGGGACAGGGGGAAATAATCCCAAAAACATTCAGTACTTC
TRBV5-1	TRBJ2-5	NA	TRBD2	CASSLPLAGGPQTQYF	TGCGCCAGCAGCTTGCCTCTAGCGGGGGGGCCGCAGACCCAGTACTTC
TRBV10-3	TRBJ2-7	NA	NA	CAISESQGSGYF	TGTGCCATCAGTGAGTCCCAGGGTTCGGGGTACTTC
TRBV10-3	TRBJ2-1	NA	NA	CAISEQDYNEQFF	TGTGCCATCAGTGAACAGGACTACAATGAGCAGTTCTTC
TRBV3-1/TRBV3-2	TRBJ2-2	once	NA	CASSQEFAGPTGELFF	TGTGCCAGCAGCCAAGAATTCGCGGGGCCCACCGGGGAGCTGTTTTTT
TRBV20-1	TRBJ2-7	NA	NA	CSLGTPAGYF	TGCAGCCTCGGAACCCCGGCGGGGTACTTC
TRBV11-2	TRBJ2-3	NA	NA	CASSLAGVEGGILDTQYF	TGTGCCAGCAGCTTAGCGGGGGTTGAAGGGGGCATTCTAGATACGCAGTATTTT
TRBV29-1	TRBJ2-7	NA	TRBD1	CSVDTGEYQQYF	TGCAGCGTTGACACAGGGGAGTATCAGCAGTACTTC
TRBV2	TRBJ1-5	NA	NA	CASMGLGNQPQHF	TGTGCCAGCATGGGGCTAGGCAATCAGCCCCAGCATTTT
TRBV5-6	TRBJ1-1	few	NA	CASSWSETEAFF	TGTGCCAGCAGCTGGAGTGAAACTGAAGCTTTCTTT
TRBV6-6	TRBJ2-3	NA	TRBD1	CASSPTQGASRDTQYF	TGTGCCAGCAGCCCTACCCAGGGGGCTAGCAGGGATACGCAGTATTTT
TRBV12-5	TRBJ2-5	NA	NA	CASGFGQLTRETQYF	TGTGCTAGTGGTTTTGGCCAACTTACTAGGGAGACCCAGTACTTC
TRBV7-2	TRBJ1-5	NA	TRBD1	CASSLQGAISQPQHF	TGTGCCAGCAGCTTACAGGGGGCGATCAGTCAGCCCCAGCATTTT
TRBV2	TRBJ2-1	NA	NA	CASSATYELYNEQFF	TGTGCCAGCAGCGCGACATATGAACTCTACAATGAGCAGTTCTTC